These 24 T cell receptor beta chains share one sample of origin, sequenced in a study of monozygotic twins with inflammatory bowel disease. TCRdb re-called the 5' RACE reads; every CDR3 protein appears as one record, without DNA. Its table lists around 450,000 distinct CDR3 sequences. The material sequenced was blood. Source of these receptors: a human donor with ulcerative colitis or Crohn's disease, or a healthy co-twin of an affected twin (not recorded which).

The chain employs TRBV24-1 and TRBJ2-3; TCRdb's D call, TRBD1, is unchecked because there is no DNA. CDR3 size: 13 residues. CDR1 and CDR2 (germline): KGHDR, SFDVKD. CDR3 protein: CATSGGPPDTQYF.

V usage is TRBV6-2 or TRBV6-3 and J usage is TRBJ2-5; lacking DNA, the TRBD2 call made by TCRdb goes unchecked. Germline assignment: CDR1 MNHEY and CDR2 SVGEGT. The CDR3 is made up of 15 amino acids. The CDR3 sequence: CASNLQTGYQETQYF.

This chain joins TRBV10-3 and TRBJ1-2. The CDR3 sequence is 15 residues long. CDR1 is ENHRY and CDR2 is SYGVKD in the germline V gene. The CDR3 loop is CAISPPEGYNYGYTF.

V and J are TRBV7-2 and TRBJ2-1. CDR1 SGHTA and CDR2 FQGNSA come from the germline V gene. This CDR3 has 13 residues. Here the CDR3 reads CACSFSRSDEQFF.

V is TRBV19 and J is TRBJ2-1. Germline V gene sequence: CDR1 LNHDA, CDR2 SQIVND (reference sequence). The length of the CDR3 is 14 residues. This chain's CDR3 is CASSIEETDNEQFF.

The gene calls are TRBV18 and TRBJ2-5; TCRdb's D gene call, TRBD1, goes unchecked for lack of DNA. CDR3 size: 17 residues. Germline CDR1 reads KGHSH; CDR2 reads LQKENI. The CDR3 here is CASSPELPRRGEETQYF.

V is TRBV24-1 and J is TRBJ1-2. There are 16 residues in the CDR3. Germline CDR1 KGHDR, CDR2 SFDVKD. The chain's CDR3 is CATSEEDEPSNYGYTF.

The chain joins TRBV20-1 to TRBJ1-2; with no DNA, the TCRdb D assignment of TRBD1 cannot be verified. The germline V gene encodes CDR1 DFQATT and CDR2 SNEGSKA (reference sequence). The CDR3 extends over 16 amino acids. CDR3 protein: CSARDLRQGKNYGYTF.

The gene calls are TRBV25-1 and TRBJ2-3; TCRdb selects TRBD2, and the lack of DNA leaves this call unchecked. CDR3 size: 12 residues. Germline assignment: CDR1 MGHDK and CDR2 SYGVNS. This CDR3 reads CASSALGVTQYF.

V gene TRBV7-2 combines with J gene TRBJ2-2; lacking DNA, the TRBD2 call made by TCRdb goes unchecked. Germline V gene lookup returns CDR1 SGHTA and CDR2 FQGNSA. The CDR3 is 16 amino acids. CDR3 sequence: CASSTPIGANTGELFF.

The V gene is TRBV7-3, the J gene TRBJ2-3; no DNA is available, so the TRBD1 call from TCRdb remains unchecked. This CDR3 has 15 amino acids. Germline V gives CDR1 SGHTA, CDR2 FQGTGA. The CDR3 sequence is CASSLGGRTTDTQYF.

The chain carries TRBV11-2 and TRBJ2-3; TCRdb's assignment of TRBD1 cannot be checked, as there is no DNA. CDR1 is SGHAT and CDR2 is FQNNGV in the germline V gene. The length of the CDR3 is 15 residues. The CDR3 sequence is CASSLDGRGSDTQYF.

This rearrangement joins TRBV6-5 to TRBJ2-3; TCRdb names TRBD1, which stays unverified in the absence of DNA. CDR3 length: 15 amino acids. Germline values: CDR1 MNHEY, CDR2 SVGAGI. CDR3 loop: CASSSTGAVTDTQYF.

This chain connects TRBV6-6 to TRBJ2-1; the TCRdb D gene call, TRBD1, has no DNA to confirm it. Germline loops: CDR1 MNHNY, CDR2 SVGAGI (reference sequence). CDR3 length equals 14 residues. The CDR3 loop is CAIRPGTVYNEQFF.

The chain carries TRBV7-9 and TRBJ1-1; with no DNA, the TCRdb D assignment of TRBD1 cannot be verified. The CDR3 totals 15 residues. CDR1 SEHNR and CDR2 FQNEAQ come from the germline V gene (reference sequence). CDR3: CASSQGRPMNTEAFF. Together with reference TRBV7-9 and TRBJ1-1, the CDR3 gives the full variable domain: DTGVSQNPRHKITKRGQNVTFRCDPISEHNRLYWYRQTLGQGPEFLTYFQNEAQLEKSRLLSDRFSAERPKGSFSTLEIQRTEQGDSAMYLCASSQGRPMNTEAFFGQGTRLTVV.

The CDR3 loop is CATSRGGPGQWLRTEVFF. V usage is TRBV15 and J usage is TRBJ1-1; TCRdb reports TRBD1, a call that lacks DNA to check it against. This CDR3 spans 18 amino acids. Germline-derived CDR1 and CDR2 are LNHNV and YYDKDF (reference sequence).

The V call is TRBV14, the J call TRBJ2-3; TCRdb's D gene call, TRBD2, goes unchecked for lack of DNA. Germline CDR1 reads SGHDN; CDR2 reads FVKESK. The CDR3 totals 15 residues. CDR3 in amino acids: CASSPSGSRGDTQYF.

This chain links TRBV7-2 with TRBJ2-7; without DNA, the TCRdb call of TRBD2 cannot be checked. Germline CDR1 SGHTA, CDR2 FQGNSA. The CDR3 has 15 residues. The CDR3 spells CASSSSRDSSYEQYF.

The J gene is TRBJ2-1, the V gene TRBV20-1; TCRdb names TRBD1, which stays unverified in the absence of DNA. The CDR3 extends over 14 amino acids. Germline loops: CDR1 DFQATT, CDR2 SNEGSKA (reference sequence). CDR3 loop: CSATGSGQGNEQFF.

The genes are TRBV29-1 and TRBJ1-4; TCRdb's D gene call, TRBD1, goes unchecked for lack of DNA. The CDR3 length is 12 residues. In germline, CDR1 is SQVTM, CDR2 ANQGSEA. The CDR3 loop is CSVGQANEKLFF. Using reference TRBV29-1 and TRBJ1-4 for the parts outside the CDR3, the full variable domain is SAVISQKPSRDICQRGTSLTIQCQVDSQVTMMFWYRQQPGQSLTLIATANQGSEATYESGFVIDKFPISRPNLTFSTLTVSNMSPEDSSIYLCSVGQANEKLFFGSGTQLSVL.

The V call is TRBV5-4, the J call TRBJ2-2; there is no DNA to check the TCRdb D call of TRBD2. The CDR3 length is 17 residues. CDR1 and CDR2 (germline): SGHNT, YYREEE (reference sequence). The CDR3: CASSLPRLGPNTGELFF.

The chain combines TRBV18 with TRBJ1-2; absent DNA, TCRdb's TRBD1 call cannot be checked. This CDR3 contains 14 residues. The germline gives CDR1 KGHSH, CDR2 LQKENI. The chain's CDR3 is CDSSPPTTLRSYTF.

V gene TRBV7-9 combines with J gene TRBJ1-5; without DNA, the TCRdb call of TRBD1 cannot be checked. This CDR3 is 14 amino acids long. From germline, CDR1 is SEHNR and CDR2 FQNEAQ (reference sequence). CDR3 sequence reads: CASSGTEIGQPQHF.

This sequence joins TRBV12-3 or TRBV12-4 and TRBJ2-1; the TCRdb D gene call, TRBD1, has no DNA to confirm it. The CDR3 contains 15 residues. This chain's CDR3 is CASSSDGTAYNEQFF.